This passage covers 3 T cell receptor beta chains from one sample sequenced in a study of T cell repertoires in cytomegalovirus infection. TCRdb used MiXCR to reprocess the reads, holding one entry per CDR3 protein. The table includes around 450,000 distinct CDR3 sequences, around 10% detected once. The specimen was PBMCs. Receptors originate from a human donor in good health (CMV status not recorded). Some clones in this sample may be carry-over from other donors' samples.

In the case of this clonotype: This sequence may be a read error, since a much larger clone differs from it by one base. This rearrangement joins TRBV7-2 to TRBJ2-1; perhaps TRBD1 as D (5 bases). The germline gives CDR1 SGHTA, CDR2 FQGNSA. The CDR3 length is 12 residues. The DNA of the CDR3 is TGTGCCGGCAGAACAACCCAGGGAAAGCAGTTCTTC. Protein sequence: CAGRTTQGKQFF.

This clonotype was recorded a few times. The J gene is TRBJ1-5, the V gene TRBV20-1; 9 positions match TRBD1. CDR3 length: 13 residues. J lost 3 bases, V lost 6 bases, and 3 bases had no gene match. CDR1 and CDR2 (germline): DFQATT, SNEGSKA (reference sequence). In DNA, the CDR3 is TGCAGTGCGATACAGGGGGCCAATCAGCCCCAGCATTTT. It translates to CSAIQGANQPQHF.

This clonotype was picked up a small number of times. The chain carries TRBV12-3 or TRBV12-4 and TRBJ1-5; tentative D call: TRBD1 (6 bases). V shed 1 base and J shed 10 bases, with 14 bases lying between them. There are 14 residues in the CDR3. CDR3: CASSLGGGYSPQHF. CDR3 coding DNA: TGTGCCAGCAGTTTAGGGGGGGGCTACTCCCCCCAGCATTTT.